The entry that follows covers one T cell receptor (beta chain) sequence. Its antigen is undetermined. This table comes from immunoSEQ multiplex PCR, and its TCRdb copy is limited to in-frame clones, with some not included. The sample includes 25,000 to 35,000 clones, roughly 89% seen only once; the top ten take 14% to 15%. This sample was taken from a study of T cells after posttransplantation cyclophosphamide. The study, taken as a whole, reports: Donor CD8+ memory clones often dominated recipient blood repertoires at later times. Recipient CMV seropositivity and CMV reactivation strongly tracked TRB clonality. Skin or GI-infiltrating T cells shared few TRB sequences with blood.

From germline, CDR1 is SGDLS and CDR2 YYNGEE. This CDR3 has 16 amino acids. V was clipped by 4 bases and J by 3 bases; unmatched bases: 10. Sequenced input: PBMCs. The chain employs TRBV9 and TRBJ2-7, with TRBD2 matching 10 bases. The TCR sequence derives from a woman in her thirties or forties with a blood cancer, CMV-positive, and with a related stem cell donor. The CDR3 DNA follows: TGTGCCAGCAGCCGGCGTAGCGGGGGGCTTTTCTACGAGCAGTACTTC. It is translated as CASSRRSGGLFYEQYF.